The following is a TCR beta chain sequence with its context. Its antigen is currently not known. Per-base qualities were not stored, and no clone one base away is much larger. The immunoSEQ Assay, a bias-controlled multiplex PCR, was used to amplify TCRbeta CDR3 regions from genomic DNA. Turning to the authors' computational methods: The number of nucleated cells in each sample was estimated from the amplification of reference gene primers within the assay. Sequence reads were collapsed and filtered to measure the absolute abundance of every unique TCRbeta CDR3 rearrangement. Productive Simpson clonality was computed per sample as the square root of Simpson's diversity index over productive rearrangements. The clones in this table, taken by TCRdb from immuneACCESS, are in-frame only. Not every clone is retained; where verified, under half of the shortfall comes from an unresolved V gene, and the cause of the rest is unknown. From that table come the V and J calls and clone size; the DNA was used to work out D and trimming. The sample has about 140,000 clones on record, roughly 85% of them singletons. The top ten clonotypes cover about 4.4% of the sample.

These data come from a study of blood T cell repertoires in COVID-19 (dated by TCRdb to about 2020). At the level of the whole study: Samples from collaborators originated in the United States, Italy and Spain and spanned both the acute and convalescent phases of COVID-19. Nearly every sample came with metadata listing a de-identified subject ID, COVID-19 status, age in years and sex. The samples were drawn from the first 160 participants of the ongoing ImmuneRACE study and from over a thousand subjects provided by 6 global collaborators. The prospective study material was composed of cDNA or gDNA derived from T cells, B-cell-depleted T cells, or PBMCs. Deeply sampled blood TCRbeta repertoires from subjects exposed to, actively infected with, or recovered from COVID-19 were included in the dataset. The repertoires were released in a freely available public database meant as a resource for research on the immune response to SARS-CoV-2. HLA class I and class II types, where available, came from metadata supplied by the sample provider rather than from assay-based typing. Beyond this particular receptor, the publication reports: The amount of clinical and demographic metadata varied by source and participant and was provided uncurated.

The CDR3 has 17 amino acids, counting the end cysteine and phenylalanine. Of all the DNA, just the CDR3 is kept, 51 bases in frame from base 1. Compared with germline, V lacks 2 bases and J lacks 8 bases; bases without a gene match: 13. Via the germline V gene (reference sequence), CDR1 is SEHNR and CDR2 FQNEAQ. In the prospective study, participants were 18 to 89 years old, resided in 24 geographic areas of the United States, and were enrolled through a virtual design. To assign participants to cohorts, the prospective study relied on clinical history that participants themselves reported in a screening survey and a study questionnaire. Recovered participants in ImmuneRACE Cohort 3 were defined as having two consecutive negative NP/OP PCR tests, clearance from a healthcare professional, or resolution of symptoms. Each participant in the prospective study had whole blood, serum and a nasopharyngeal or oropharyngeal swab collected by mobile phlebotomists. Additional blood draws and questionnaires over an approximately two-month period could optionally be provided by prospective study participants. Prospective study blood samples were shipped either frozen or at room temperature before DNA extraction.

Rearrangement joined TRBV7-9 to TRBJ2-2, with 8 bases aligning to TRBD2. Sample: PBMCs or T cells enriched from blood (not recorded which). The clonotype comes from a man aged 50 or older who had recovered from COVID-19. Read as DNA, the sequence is TGTGCCAGCAGCTTATCTGGGACTAGTATGGGTCCGGGGGAGCTGTTTTTT. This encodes CASSLSGTSMGPGELFF.